The 15 T cell receptor beta chains below all came from one sample that was sequenced in a study of shared clonotypes between healthy human individuals. Sequenced by immunoSEQ multiplex PCR; TCRdb stores in-frame clones only, minus some. The sample has 850,000 to 1,200,000 clones, about 75% seen once. Sequenced sample: memory CD4+ T cells sorted from blood. The subset denotes: CD45RA-negative fraction. The receptors come from a man aged 18 to 29 in good health.

This chain uses TRBV6-5 with TRBJ1-6; D unresolved. Trimming took 0 bases from V and 9 from J, leaving 9 bases between them. The germline V gene encodes CDR1 MNHEY and CDR2 SVGAGI. This CDR3 has 14 residues. The CDR3 coding sequence is TGTGCCAGCAGTTACTCTGGGTTCAGTTCACCCCTCCACTTT. This translates into CASSYSGFSSPLHF.

This chain connects TRBV6-1 to TRBJ1-1, with TRBD1 identical over 7 bases. CDR3 length equals 14 residues. CDR1 and CDR2 from the germline V gene are MNHNS and SASEGT. Trimming at V came to 6 bases and at J to 2 bases, leaving 6 bases not matched to a gene. CDR3 region: CASSWDRFNTEAFF. As DNA, the CDR3 is TGTGCCAGCAGCTGGGACAGATTCAACACTGAAGCTTTCTTT.

The gene calls are TRBV6-5 and TRBJ2-3, with 8 positions matching TRBD2. The CDR3 sequence is 14 residues long. The V gene's germline CDR1 is MNHEY and CDR2 SVGAGI. The V and J ends lost 8 bases and 3 bases, in that order; junction bases with no gene match: 7. CDR3 residues: CASRGSGSTDTQYF. The DNA of the CDR3 is TGTGCCAGCCGCGGGAGCGGGAGTACAGATACGCAGTATTTT.

A few counts support this clone. The CDR3 here is CASSLFWGTEAFF. The DNA of the CDR3 is TGTGCCAGCAGCTTATTCTGGGGCACTGAAGCTTTCTTT. This chain joins TRBV11-3 and TRBJ1-1, with D uncertain. This CDR3 comprises 13 residues. Per the germline V gene, CDR1 is SGHNT and CDR2 is YENEEA. The ends were cut back, 2 bases at V and 4 bases at J, with 8 bases in the middle.

J is TRBJ2-6 and V is TRBV5-8; D may be TRBD1 (5 bases). In germline, CDR1 is SGHTS, CDR2 YDEGEE. The CDR3 is made up of 17 amino acids. V was pared by 0 bases and J by 0 bases, with 10 bases between. CDR3 in amino acids: CASSLGTKASGANVLTF. The CDR3 DNA is TGTGCCAGCAGCTTGGGGACAAAGGCCTCTGGGGCCAACGTCCTGACTTTC.

The chain is built from TRBV4-1 and TRBJ2-2; TRBD2 might be the D (5 bases). Germline CDR1 and CDR2: MGHRA and YSYEKL. The length of the CDR3 is 14 residues. Trimming left V 0 bases short and J 5 bases short, with 7 bases between. The CDR3 DNA reads TGCGCCAGCAGCCAAGATTCGGGGACCGGGGAGCTGTTTTTT. It yields the protein CASSQDSGTGELFF.

V and J are TRBV6-1 and TRBJ1-5, with D maybe TRBD1 (5 bases). CDR1 is MNHNS and CDR2 is SASEGT in the germline V gene. This CDR3 comprises 15 residues. V was pared by 5 bases and J by 0 bases, with 11 bases between. The CDR3 nucleotides are TGTGCCAGCAGTACCCGACAGAATAGCAATCAGCCCCAGCATTTT. This translates into CASSTRQNSNQPQHF.

The chain has TRBV18 and TRBJ2-5; TRBD2 matches at 9 bases. V was pared by 1 base and J by 1 base, with 4 bases of the junction left unmatched. This CDR3 contains 16 residues. Germline assignment: CDR1 KGHSH and CDR2 LQKENI. CDR3: CASSPQGGGVQETQYF. CDR3 DNA: TGTGCCAGCTCACCACAGGGCGGGGGGGTCCAAGAGACCCAGTACTTC. The full variable domain, rest sourced from reference TRBV18 and TRBJ2-5, is NAGVMQNPRHLVRRRGQEARLRCSPMKGHSHVYWYRQLPEEGLKFMVYLQKENIIDESGMPKERFSAEFPKEGPSILRIQQVVRGDSAAYFCASSPQGGGVQETQYFGPGTRLLVL.

The J gene is TRBJ1-2, the V gene TRBV5-1; no clear D gene. Germline values: CDR1 SGHRS, CDR2 YFSETQ. There are 14 residues in the CDR3. The V end was cut by 4 bases, the J end by 6 bases, with 16 bases between. The CDR3 reads CASSPSWVADGYTF. The DNA of the CDR3 is TGCGCCAGCAGCCCGAGCTGGGTGGCGGATGGCTACACCTTC. Full variable domain (rest looked up from reference TRBV5-1 and TRBJ1-2): KAGVTQTPRYLIKTRGQQVTLSCSPISGHRSVSWYQQTPGQGLQFLFEYFSETQRNKGNFPGRFSGRQFSNSRSEMNVSTLELGDSALYLCASSPSWVADGYTFGSGTRLTVV.

The chain combines TRBV2 with TRBJ2-1; TRBD2 aligns across 10 bases. This CDR3 is built from 14 residues. The J segment lost 9 bases and the V segment lost 6 bases, leaving 8 bases of the junction unmatched. Germline CDR1 reads SNHLY; CDR2 reads FYNNEI. This CDR3 reads CASRIGTSATEQFF. The CDR3 DNA reads as TGTGCCAGCAGAATCGGGACTAGCGCTACTGAGCAGTTCTTC.

The J gene is TRBJ2-7, the V gene TRBV7-2, with D perhaps given as TRBD1 or TRBD2 (5 bases each). Trimming cost V 7 bases and J 2 bases, with 15 bases left between them. The CDR3 is made up of 14 amino acids. Germline loops: CDR1 SGHTA, CDR2 FQGNSA. CDR3 sequence: CASTKTVGAYEQYF. The CDR3 DNA sequence: TGTGCCAGCACCAAAACTGTGGGGGCCTACGAGCAGTACTTC.

The chain has TRBV7-8 and TRBJ2-1; 7 nucleotides match TRBD2. Germline CDR1 reads SGHVS; CDR2 reads FQNEAQ. The CDR3 runs 15 residues. After removal of 5 bases from V and 0 bases from J, the junction contained 4 bases not matched to a gene. The CDR3 region has the DNA TGTGCCAGCAGCGCCGGGGGGAGCTCCTACAATGAGCAGTTCTTC. Amino acid sequence: CASSAGGSSYNEQFF.

V is TRBV2 and J is TRBJ1-5; tentatively, D is TRBD1 (6 bases). CDR3 size: 15 residues. V was shortened by 1 base and J by 7 bases, with 14 bases between the two germline ends. Germline lookup yields CDR1 SNHLY and CDR2 FYNNEI. CDR3 in amino acids: CASSEEGQGRQPQHF. The CDR3, as DNA: TGTGCCAGCAGTGAAGAAGGGCAGGGGCGCCAGCCCCAGCATTTT.

The CDR3 region has the DNA TGTGCCAGCAGCCAAGGGGAGACCCAGTACTTC. This translates into CASSQGETQYF. This chain joins TRBV6-5 and TRBJ2-5, with D unresolved. V gave up 6 bases and J gave up 5 bases, with 7 bases separating them. The CDR3 has 11 amino acids. Germline-derived CDR1 and CDR2 are MNHEY and SVGAGI.

J is TRBJ1-6 and V is TRBV5-1; D might be TRBD1 (6 bases). The CDR3 length is 14 residues. The germline CDR1 and CDR2 sequences are SGHRS and YFSETQ. V lost 0 bases and J 8 bases, leaving 9 bases between the germline ends. DNA of the CDR3: TGCGCCAGCAGCTTGGCTGGGGGCGATTCACCCCTCCACTTT. This translates into CASSLAGGDSPLHF. The full variable domain, its missing parts supplied by reference TRBV5-1 and TRBJ1-6, is KAGVTQTPRYLIKTRGQQVTLSCSPISGHRSVSWYQQTPGQGLQFLFEYFSETQRNKGNFPGRFSGRQFSNSRSEMNVSTLELGDSALYLCASSLAGGDSPLHFGNGTRLTVT.